The following is a T cell receptor beta chain sequence with its context. As yet, its antigen is unknown. The source of the sample is a study of shared clonotypes between healthy human individuals. For the study at large: Per donor, three plates held CD4 naive cells, three held CD4 memory, two held CD8 naive and one held CD8 memory.

General study points: Lower generation probabilities were found for non-shared clonotypes than for those shared by all four donors.

From germline, CDR1 is SGHAT and CDR2 FQNNGV. CDR3 length: 13 residues. The V end lost 1 base, the J end lost 5 bases, and 8 bases lay between the germline ends. Naive CD8 cells lacked CD45RO, underwent positive selection for CCR7 and left out terminally differentiated effector memory CD45RA+ cells. Profiling relied on immunoSEQ multiplex PCR, and the TCRdb table lists in-frame clones only, not all of them. Of roughly 2 million clones listed, about 94% are singletons. The chain employs TRBV11-2 and TRBJ2-5; D gene ambiguous. The TCR sequence derives from a young man in good health. The sequencing input was naive CD8+ T cells sorted from blood. CDR3 residues: CASSLVPAETQYF. The CDR3 bases are TGTGCCAGCAGCTTAGTTCCGGCGGAGACCCAGTACTTC.